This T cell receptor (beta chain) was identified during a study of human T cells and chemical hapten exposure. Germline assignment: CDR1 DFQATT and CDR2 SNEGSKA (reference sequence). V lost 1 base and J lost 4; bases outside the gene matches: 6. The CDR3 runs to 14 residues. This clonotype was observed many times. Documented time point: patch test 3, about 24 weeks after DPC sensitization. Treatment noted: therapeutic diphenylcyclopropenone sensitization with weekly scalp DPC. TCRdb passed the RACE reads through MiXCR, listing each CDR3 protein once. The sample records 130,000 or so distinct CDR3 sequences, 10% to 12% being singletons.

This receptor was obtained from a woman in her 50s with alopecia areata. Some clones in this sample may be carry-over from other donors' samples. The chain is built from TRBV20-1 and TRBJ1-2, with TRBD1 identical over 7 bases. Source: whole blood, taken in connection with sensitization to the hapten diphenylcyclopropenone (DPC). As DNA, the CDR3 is TGCAGTGCTAGAGGACAGGGCGGTGGCTATGGCTACACCTTC. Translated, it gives CSARGQGGGYGYTF.